The sequence of this T cell receptor (beta chain) was determined in a study of blood T cell repertoires in COVID-19. Study-wide context: COVID-19 samples, acute and convalescent, were from the United States, Italy and Spain. The cDNA or gDNA used as material had been derived from T cells, B-cell-depleted T cells, or PBMCs.

Per the original data handling: How many nucleated cells were present was estimated from reference gene primer amplification. Using immunoSEQ multiplex PCR, the repertoire was profiled, and TCRdb retains in-frame clones only, with some absent. That table is the source of V, J and clone size, and D and trimming were worked out from the DNA. This table holds about 120,000 clones, more than 70% found once. In germline, CDR1 is MDHEN, CDR2 SYDVKM. Trimming removed 2 bases at V and 0 bases at J, with 8 bases between. CDR3 length equals 15 residues. This receptor was obtained from a man in his sixties with acute or convalescent COVID-19. Sequences were obtained from peripheral blood. This chain uses TRBV28 with TRBJ1-5; TRBD1 is a possible D gene (5 bases). The CDR3 sequence: CASSLIQGSNQPQHF. In nucleotides, the CDR3 is TGTGCCAGCAGTTTAATCCAGGGTAGCAATCAGCCCCAGCATTTT. Full variable domain (outside the CDR3, taken from reference TRBV28 and TRBJ1-5): DVKVTQSSRYLVKRTGEKVFLECVQDMDHENMFWYRQDPGLGLRLIYFSYDVKMKEKGDIPEGYSVSREKKERFSLILESASTNQTSMYLCASSLIQGSNQPQHFGDGTRLSIL.